Shown below are 5 T cell receptor beta chains from a single sample sequenced in a study of control samples from healthy donors and cancer patients. Repertoires were generated with immunoSEQ multiplex PCR, while TCRdb's copy carries only in-frame clones and drops some. The data hold some 40,000 clones, with around 80% observed a single time. Specimen: PBMCs. The receptors come from a woman aged 55-69 years with lung cancer.

The chain has TRBV7-9 and TRBJ1-3; no clear D gene. From germline, CDR1 is SEHNR and CDR2 FQNEAQ (reference sequence). CDR3 length equals 15 residues. Trimming shortened V by 3 bases and J by 0 bases, and 9 bases separated the two germline ends. This CDR3 reads CASSLRGSSGNTIYF. CDR3 DNA sequence: TGTGCCAGCAGCTTGAGAGGGAGCTCTGGAAACACCATATATTTT.

The V and J genes are TRBV30 and TRBJ2-3; tentative D call: TRBD2 (6 bases). Germline V gene sequence: CDR1 GTSNPN, CDR2 SVGIG (reference sequence). The CDR3 has 14 residues. The V end lost 3 bases, the J end lost 6 bases, and 16 bases lay between the germline ends. This CDR3 is CAWRLTSFTDTQYF. CDR3 in DNA: TGTGCCTGGAGGTTGACTAGTTTCACCGATACGCAGTATTTT. Full variable domain (remainder filled in from reference TRBV30 and TRBJ2-3): SQTIHQWPATLVQPVGSPLSLECTVEGTSNPNLYWYRQAAGRGLQLLFYSVGIGQISSEVPQNLSASRPQDRQFILSSKKLLLSDSGFYLCAWRLTSFTDTQYFGPGTRLTVL.

The chain carries TRBV14 and TRBJ2-1; no definite D call. Germline CDR1 and CDR2: SGHDN and FVKESK. The germline V and J ends were trimmed by 1 base and 4 bases, with 8 bases remaining between them. The CDR3 runs to 14 residues. CDR3 residues: CASSQGWIYNEQFF. The CDR3 coding sequence is TGTGCCAGCAGCCAAGGGTGGATTTACAATGAGCAGTTCTTC.

The CDR3 loop reads CSVEDYRGDTIYF. DNA for the CDR3: TGCAGCGTTGAAGATTATCGAGGGGACACCATATATTTT. The chain uses TRBV29-1 and TRBJ1-3, with a weak D call TRBD1 (5 bases). The length of the CDR3 is 13 residues. V lost 0 bases to trimming and J lost 8 bases, with 11 bases between them. The V gene's germline CDR1 is SQVTM and CDR2 ANQGSEA.

The V call is TRBV6-5, the J call TRBJ2-5; D might be TRBD2 (5 bases). CDR3 length: 13 amino acids. Trimming cost V 8 bases and J 1 base, with 11 bases left between them. Looked up from germline, CDR1 is MNHEY and CDR2 is SVGAGI. The CDR3 nucleotides read TGTGCCAGCTGGAGGACGCTCCAAGAGACCCAGTACTTC. It is translated as CASWRTLQETQYF.